This TCR beta chain was sequenced during a study of shared clonotypes between healthy human individuals. Regarding the study as a whole: Sampling was confined to blood; repertoires within tissues likely differ. The study drew on few donors, limiting represented genetic and exposure-history diversity.

The CDR3 is 13 residues long. Trimming took 0 bases from V and 10 from J, leaving 13 bases between them. Germline CDR1 SGDLS, CDR2 YYNGEE. Donors included only healthy HIV-negative adults lacking recent acute infections or vaccinations. Genomic DNA for unsorted samples, which was extracted with the QIAamp DNA Blood Mini kit, came from approximately 90 million PBMCs. Libraries were prepared by immunoSEQ multiplex PCR; TCRdb keeps only in-frame clonotypes and omits some of them. The repertoire holds around 510,000 clones, roughly four fifths seen once, with around 12% in the top ten. This clone was seen a handful of times. Its antigen is unidentified.

The sample taken for sequencing was PBMCs. This receptor was obtained from a woman in her thirties or forties in good health. Some clones in this sample may be carry-over from other donors' samples. The chain recombines TRBV9 with TRBJ1-1; the D gene is possibly TRBD1 (5 bases). CDR3 coding DNA: TGTGCCAGCAGCGTAGAATTCCAGGGTGCAGCTTTCTTT. Translated: CASSVEFQGAAFF.